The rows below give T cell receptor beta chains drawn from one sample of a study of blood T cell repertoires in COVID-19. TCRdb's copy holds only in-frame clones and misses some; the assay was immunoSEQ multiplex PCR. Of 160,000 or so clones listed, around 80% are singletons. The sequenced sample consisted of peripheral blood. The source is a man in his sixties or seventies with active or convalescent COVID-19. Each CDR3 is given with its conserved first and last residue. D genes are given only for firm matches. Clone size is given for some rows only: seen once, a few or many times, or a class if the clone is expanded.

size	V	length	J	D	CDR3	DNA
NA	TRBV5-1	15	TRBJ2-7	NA	CASSLLWGVQYEQYF	TGCGCCAGCAGCCTTTTGTGGGGGGTTCAGTACGAGCAGTACTTC
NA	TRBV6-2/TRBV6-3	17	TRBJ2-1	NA	CASSRRIGGRGDNEQFF	TGTGCCAGCAGTCGCCGGATCGGGGGAAGGGGAGACAATGAGCAGTTCTTC
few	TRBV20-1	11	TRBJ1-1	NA	CSARPYRDGGF	TGCAGTGCTCGGCCCTACCGGGACGGGGGTTTT
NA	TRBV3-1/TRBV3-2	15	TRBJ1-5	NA	CASSQAGNIGQPQHF	TGTGCCAGCAGCCAAGCGGGGAATATAGGTCAGCCCCAGCATTTT
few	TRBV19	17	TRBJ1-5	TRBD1	CASIDTGQGYSNQPQHF	TGTGCCAGTATAGATACGGGACAGGGATATAGCAATCAGCCCCAGCATTTT
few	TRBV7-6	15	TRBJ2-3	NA	CASSPTNGITDTQYF	TGTGCCAGCAGCCCCACCAACGGGATAACAGATACGCAGTATTTT
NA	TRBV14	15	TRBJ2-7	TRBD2	CASSHGRGTSREQYF	TGTGCCAGCAGCCATGGAAGGGGGACTAGTCGTGAGCAGTACTTC
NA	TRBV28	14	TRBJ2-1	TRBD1	CASRGQGSGNEQFF	TGTGCCAGCAGGGGACAGGGGTCAGGGAATGAGCAGTTCTTC
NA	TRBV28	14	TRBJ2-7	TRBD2	CASSFGLARYEQYF	TGTGCCAGCAGTTTTGGACTAGCGCGCTACGAGCAGTACTTC
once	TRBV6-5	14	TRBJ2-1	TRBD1	CAISYLTGGNEQFF	TGTGCCATCTCCTATTTAACAGGGGGCAATGAGCAGTTCTTC
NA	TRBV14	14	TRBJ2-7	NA	CASSQDMRHYEQYF	TGTGCCAGCAGCCAAGATATGCGTCACTACGAGCAGTACTTC
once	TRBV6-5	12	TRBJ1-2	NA	CASSYGAYGYTF	TGTGCCAGCAGTTACGGGGCCTATGGCTACACCTTC
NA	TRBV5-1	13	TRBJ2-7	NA	CASSLTPRYEQYF	TGCGCCAGCAGCTTGACTCCCAGGTACGAGCAGTACTTC
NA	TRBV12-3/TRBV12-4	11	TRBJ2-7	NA	CASSQSHEQYF	TGTGCCAGCAGTCAAAGCCACGAGCAGTACTTC
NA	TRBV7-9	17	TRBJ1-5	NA	CASTVDRFPNSNQPQHF	TGTGCCAGCACCGTTGACAGATTTCCCAACAGCAATCAGCCCCAGCATTTT
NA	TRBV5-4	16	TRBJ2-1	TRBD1	CASSSGRDRVYNEQFF	TGTGCCAGCAGCTCGGGCAGGGACAGGGTTTACAATGAGCAGTTCTTC
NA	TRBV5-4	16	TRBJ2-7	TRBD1	CASSGGQGFFNYEQYF	TGTGCCAGCAGCGGGGGACAGGGATTTTTCAACTACGAGCAGTACTTC
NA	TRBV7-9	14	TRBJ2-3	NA	CASSLSQVSDTQYF	TGTGCCAGCAGCTTGAGTCAGGTTTCAGATACGCAGTATTTT
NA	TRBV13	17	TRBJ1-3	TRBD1	CASSLIWGQNSGNTIYF	TGTGCCAGCAGCTTAATCTGGGGACAGAACTCTGGAAACACCATATATTTT
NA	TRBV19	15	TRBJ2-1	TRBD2	CASSTGAGGYNEQFF	TGTGCCAGTAGTACAGGGGCGGGAGGCTACAATGAGCAGTTCTTC
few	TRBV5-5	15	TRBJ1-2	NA	CASSKSTEASYGYTF	TGTGCCAGCAGCAAATCGACAGAGGCGAGCTATGGCTACACCTTC
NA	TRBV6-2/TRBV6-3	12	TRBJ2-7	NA	CASSTLGEEQYF	TGTGCCAGCAGTACACTCGGGGAGGAGCAGTACTTC
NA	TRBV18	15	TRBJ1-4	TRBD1	CASSTSRGREEKLFF	TGTGCCAGCTCAACCTCCAGGGGGCGAGAAGAAAAACTGTTTTTT
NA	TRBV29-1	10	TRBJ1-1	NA	CSVGSQEAFF	TGCAGCGTTGGGAGTCAGGAAGCTTTCTTT
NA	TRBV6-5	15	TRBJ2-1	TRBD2	CAIQSSGGKYNEQFF	TGTGCCATCCAGAGTAGCGGGGGTAAATACAATGAGCAGTTCTTC
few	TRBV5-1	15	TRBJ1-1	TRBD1	CASSLQGFGDTEAFF	TGCGCCAGCAGCTTACAGGGGTTTGGGGACACTGAAGCTTTCTTT
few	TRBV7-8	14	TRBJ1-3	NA	CASSLEWTGNTIYF	TGTGCCAGCAGCTTAGAGTGGACAGGAAACACCATATATTTT
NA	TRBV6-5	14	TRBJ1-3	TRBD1	CASSKQGTGNTIYF	TGTGCCAGCAGCAAACAGGGGACTGGAAACACCATATATTTT
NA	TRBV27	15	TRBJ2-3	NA	CASVGFPGSTDTQYF	TGTGCCAGCGTCGGGTTTCCGGGTAGCACAGATACGCAGTATTTT
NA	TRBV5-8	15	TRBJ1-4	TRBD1	CASSLGTGGSEKLFF	TGTGCCAGCAGCCTTGGGACAGGGGGGAGTGAAAAACTGTTTTTT
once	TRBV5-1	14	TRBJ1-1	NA	CASRWAGVNTEAFF	TGCGCCAGCCGGTGGGCAGGGGTGAACACTGAAGCTTTCTTT
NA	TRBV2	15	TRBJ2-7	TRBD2	CASSTVTGGTYEQYF	TGTGCCAGCAGTACGGTGACGGGGGGAACCTACGAGCAGTACTTC
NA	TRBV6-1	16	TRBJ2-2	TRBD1	CASSDGDRVMVGELFF	TGTGCCAGCAGTGACGGGGACAGGGTGATGGTCGGGGAGCTGTTTTTT
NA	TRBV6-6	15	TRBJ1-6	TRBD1	CASSRTGGGNSPLHF	TGTGCCAGCAGTCGGACAGGGGGAGGTAATTCACCCCTCCACTTT
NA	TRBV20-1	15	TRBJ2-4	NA	CSASLAHLAKNIQYF	TGCAGTGCTAGTTTAGCCCACCTAGCCAAAAACATTCAGTACTTC
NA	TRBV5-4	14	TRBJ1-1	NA	CASSLRGENTEAFF	TGTGCCAGCAGCTTACGGGGGGAGAACACTGAAGCTTTCTTT
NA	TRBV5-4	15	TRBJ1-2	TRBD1	CASSFQQGRSGGYTF	TGTGCCAGCAGCTTTCAACAGGGGCGTTCGGGTGGCTACACCTTC